The clone carrying this TCR beta chain is a singleton in its sample. Its specificity is unknown. The data were obtained in a study of shared clonotypes between healthy human individuals. About the research overall: Donors, aged 18 to 49, were two women and three men.

Per the original data handling: There were no quality scores in the junction-only immunoSEQ sequences, so filtering differed. Only in-frame clones appear in the TCRdb table, and some are missing; sequencing was by immunoSEQ multiplex PCR. V, J and clone size derive from that table, while D and trimming were established from the DNA sequence. The table lists 2 million to 2.5 million clones, 85% to 95% of them singletons. It was into CD45RA+ naive and CD45RA-negative memory subsets that the CD4+ cells were split. This CDR3 is built from 15 residues. Trimming pared 0 bases from V and 3 bases from J, leaving 11 bases between. Germline CDR1 SGHRS, CDR2 YFSETQ. Study-level findings and limits: Sampling used blood alone; tissue repertoires probably differ.

The sequence was obtained from a man younger than 30 in good health. The sequenced sample consisted of naive CD4+ T cells sorted from blood. Regarding subset: CD45RA+ positively selected. The chain links TRBV5-1 to TRBJ2-3; D possibly corresponds to TRBD2 (6 bases). The CDR3 nucleotides read TGCGCCAGCAGCTTGGGGGACTCCTGGACAGATACGCAGTATTTT. It yields the protein CASSLGDSWTDTQYF.